These 25 T cell receptor beta chains share one sample of origin, sequenced in a study of early T cells in non-severe SARS-CoV-2 infection. TCRdb re-called the 5' RACE reads through MiXCR, storing one row per CDR3 protein. The table lists 40,000 to 55,000 distinct CDR3 sequences, 23% of them singletons, with around 4.6% in the top ten. Sequences were derived from whole blood, sampled at baseline. Source of these receptors: an adult who was a healthcare worker with PCR-confirmed SARS-CoV-2 infection or an uninfected control (not recorded which).

In the case of this clonotype: Compared with germline, one end of the junction differs, possibly owing to a read error. This chain uses TRBV11-2 with TRBJ2-2; 8 bases map to TRBD1. Per germline, CDR1 SGHAT and CDR2 FQNNGV. This CDR3 spans 16 amino acids. In DNA, the CDR3 is TGTGTCAGCAGCTTAAAGAGGACAGGGAGCACCGGGGAGCTGTTTTTT. It encodes CVSSLKRTGSTGELFF.

The V gene is TRBV20-1, the J gene TRBJ1-3; 7 positions agree with TRBD1. V shed 0 bases and J 3 bases; nucleotides not matched to a gene: 8. Germline loops: CDR1 DFQATT, CDR2 SNEGSKA (reference sequence). The CDR3 loop spans 16 amino acids. The CDR3 coding sequence is TGCAGTGCTAGAGATCAAACTCACAGGGGTGGAAACACCATATATTTT. This sequence encodes CSARDQTHRGGNTIYF.

In this sample, this clonotype turned up a few times. The V call is TRBV19, the J call TRBJ1-2, with D hard to call. CDR1 is LNHDA, CDR2 SQIVND, per germline (reference sequence). The ends were cut back, 9 bases at V and 4 bases at J, with 24 bases in the middle. The CDR3 is 16 amino acids. CDR3 nucleotide sequence: TGTGCCAGCCTCCAACCCGGCCACATGGCTGGCTATGGCTACACCTTC. It specifies CASLQPGHMAGYGYTF.

The table lists this clonotype with a few counts. The chain uses TRBV25-1 and TRBJ1-2; D gene unclear. Germline V gene lookup returns CDR1 MGHDK and CDR2 SYGVNS. Trimming cost V 3 bases and J 7 bases, with 12 bases left between them. This CDR3 is 13 amino acids long. The CDR3 is CASSDRFTGGYTF. Written as DNA, the CDR3 is TGTGCCAGCAGTGATAGATTCACTGGTGGCTACACCTTC.

The rearrangement uses TRBV4-1 and TRBJ1-3, with 7 bases aligning to TRBD1. The junction had 3 bases not matched to a gene; V was cut back by 0 bases and J by 4 bases. CDR1 and CDR2 from the germline V gene are MGHRA and YSYEKL. The CDR3 is 15 residues long. The CDR3 reads CASSQDNRGGNTIYF. In DNA, the CDR3 is TGCGCCAGCAGCCAAGACAACAGGGGAGGAAACACCATATATTTT.

Only a few counts were recorded for this clonotype. The chain recombines TRBV20-1 with TRBJ1-5; 7 bases line up with TRBD1. Germline lookup yields CDR1 DFQATT and CDR2 SNEGSKA (reference sequence). CDR3 size: 14 residues. The V gene end was trimmed by 2 bases and the J gene end by 3 bases; junction bases not matched to a gene: 4. The CDR3 region is CSARPGGDNQPQHF. In nucleotides, the CDR3 is TGCAGTGCTAGACCAGGGGGTGACAATCAGCCCCAGCATTTT.

The chain recombines TRBV29-1 with TRBJ2-3; a possible D gene is TRBD1 (6 bases). Trimming cost V 4 bases and J 2 bases, with 10 bases left between them. The germline V gene encodes CDR1 SQVTM and CDR2 ANQGSEA. There are 13 residues in the CDR3. CDR3 protein: CSVVTGSTDTQYF. The CDR3 DNA is TGCAGCGTTGTGACAGGCTCCACAGATACGCAGTATTTT.

The chain recombines TRBV11-2 with TRBJ2-4; no clear D gene. V lost 2 bases, J lost 2 bases, and 13 bases lay in between. This CDR3 region has 16 residues. Germline V gives CDR1 SGHAT, CDR2 FQNNGV. As DNA, the CDR3 is TGTGCCAGCAGCTTAAGAGGATCGGGTACCAAAAACATTCAGTACTTC. Translating gives CASSLRGSGTKNIQYF.

In its sample, this clonotype was seen a few times. The chain joins TRBV29-1 to TRBJ1-6; no reliable D call. The germline V gene has CDR1 SQVTM and CDR2 ANQGSEA. Deletions cut 4 bases from V and 8 bases from J, with 12 bases between. CDR3 length equals 13 residues. This CDR3 reads CSVGNNRDSPLHF. The CDR3 DNA reads as TGCAGCGTTGGGAATAATCGGGATTCACCCCTCCACTTT.

This clonotype turned up a few times. The chain links TRBV6-1 to TRBJ1-1, with D unclear. Germline values: CDR1 MNHNS, CDR2 SASEGT. The CDR3 contains 12 residues. V lost 1 base and J lost 3, with 3 bases in between. CDR3: CASSEGYTEAFF. Here the CDR3 DNA reads TGTGCCAGCAGTGAAGGGTACACTGAAGCTTTCTTT.

This clonotype was recorded a few times. The CDR3 sequence is CASSRAGQETQYF. CDR3 DNA sequence: TGTGCCAGCAGTCGGGCGGGACAAGAGACCCAGTACTTC. V is TRBV7-3 and J is TRBJ2-5; weak D call: TRBD2 (6 bases). Germline lookup yields CDR1 SGHTA and CDR2 FQGTGA. V lost 6 bases to trimming and J lost 2 bases, with 10 bases between them. CDR3 size: 13 residues.

The table lists this clonotype with a few counts. V usage is TRBV29-1 and J usage is TRBJ1-2; tentative D call: TRBD1 (6 bases). V gave up 4 bases and J gave up 4 bases, with 13 bases separating them. This CDR3 region has 13 residues. From germline, CDR1 is SQVTM and CDR2 ANQGSEA. The CDR3 DNA follows: TGCAGCGTTGGGGCAGGGGAGTCCTATGGCTACACCTTC. This encodes CSVGAGESYGYTF.

J is TRBJ2-1 and V is TRBV5-5; tentatively, D is TRBD1 (5 bases). Germline CDR1 reads SGHKS; CDR2 reads YYEKEE (reference sequence). Trimming shortened V by 0 bases and J by 15 bases, and 13 bases separated the two germline ends. This CDR3 region has 12 residues. CDR3 sequence: CASSLDRTPLFF. Here the CDR3 DNA reads TGTGCCAGCAGCTTGGACAGGACACCTTTGTTCTTC.

This clonotype was found a few times. This chain joins TRBV11-2 and TRBJ1-2; TRBD1 matches 9 bases. J was trimmed by 8 bases and V by 5 bases; bases with no gene match: 12. Germline V gene sequence: CDR1 SGHAT, CDR2 FQNNGV. This CDR3 region has 15 residues. The CDR3 region is CASSPSPGQGGGYTF. The DNA for the CDR3 is TGTGCCAGCAGCCCTTCACCGGGACAGGGCGGCGGCTACACCTTC.

This chain links TRBV7-2 with TRBJ1-6; 8 bases align to TRBD1. V lost 1 base to trimming and J lost 7 bases; unmatched junction nucleotides: 3. The CDR3 contains 15 residues. CDR1 is SGHTA, CDR2 FQGNSA, per germline. For the CDR3, the DNA is TGTGCCAGCAGCTTAGAAGGACAGGGAAATTCACCCCTCCACTTT. The encoded protein is CASSLEGQGNSPLHF.

For the CDR3, the DNA is TGTGCCAGCAGCCATAGACAGCCCCAAGAGACCCAGTACTTC. As protein: CASSHRQPQETQYF. The chain combines TRBV5-4 with TRBJ2-5; a possible D gene is TRBD1 (5 bases). With 4 bases removed from V and 1 base from J, the gap between germline ends came to 11 bases. CDR3 size: 14 residues. Germline CDR1 SGHNT, CDR2 YYREEE (reference sequence).

This rearrangement joins TRBV7-6 to TRBJ2-7, with D possibly TRBD1 on 6 matching bases. Deletions cut 4 bases from V and 3 bases from J, with 16 bases between. This CDR3 contains 15 residues. From germline, CDR1 is SGHVS and CDR2 FNYEAQ. This CDR3 reads CASSSSFGTIYEQYF. As DNA, the CDR3 is TGTGCCAGCAGCTCTAGCTTTGGGACAATCTACGAGCAGTACTTC.

In DNA form, the CDR3 reads TGTGCCAGCAGCTTTCTTGGGACAGGGGACACTGAAGCTTTCTTT. Translation: CASSFLGTGDTEAFF. The chain joins TRBV7-8 to TRBJ1-1; 10 bases agree with TRBD1. The V segment lost 3 bases and the J segment 3 bases; nucleotides outside the gene matches: 4. Germline lookup yields CDR1 SGHVS and CDR2 FQNEAQ. The CDR3 runs 15 residues. Looking up the rest from reference TRBV7-8 and TRBJ1-1 gives the full variable domain: GAGVSQSPRYKVAKRGQDVALRCDPISGHVSLFWYQQALGQGPEFLTYFQNEAQLDKSGLPSDRFFAERPEGSVSTLKIQRTQQEDSAVYLCASSFLGTGDTEAFFGQGTRLTVV.

This clonotype showed up just a few times. The CDR3 DNA follows: TGCAGCGTCTTAACAGGGAAGGGAGATACGCAGTATTTT. Protein: CSVLTGKGDTQYF. This rearrangement joins TRBV29-1 to TRBJ2-3; weak D call: TRBD1 (6 bases). V was trimmed by 6 bases and J by 5 bases, leaving 15 bases between them. The CDR3 contains 13 residues. Germline V gives CDR1 SQVTM, CDR2 ANQGSEA.

The chain combines TRBV9 with TRBJ2-3; D is possibly TRBD2 (6 bases). The CDR3 totals 17 residues. Trimming pared 3 bases from V and 4 bases from J, leaving 21 bases between. The germline gives CDR1 SGDLS, CDR2 YYNGEE. The CDR3 region is CASSASMSGRSPDTQYF. CDR3 bases: TGTGCCAGCAGCGCCTCCATGTCGGGGAGGTCCCCAGATACGCAGTATTTT.

This clonotype was seen once. The V gene is TRBV20-1, the J gene TRBJ2-3, with no clear D. V lost 3 bases and J lost 1, with 8 bases in between. The CDR3 totals 13 residues. Germline CDR1 and CDR2: DFQATT and SNEGSKA (reference sequence). The CDR3 DNA follows: TGCAGTGCTAGGCTCCTGGGCACAGATACGCAGTATTTT. Residues: CSARLLGTDTQYF.

The V gene is TRBV5-1, the J gene TRBJ1-1; 7 nucleotides match TRBD1. J was trimmed by 0 bases and V by 3 bases; bases with no gene match: 8. Germline CDR1 SGHRS, CDR2 YFSETQ. This CDR3 spans 16 amino acids. CDR3 coding DNA: TGCGCCAGCAGCTCCGGGACAGCGATCATGAACACTGAAGCTTTCTTT. Protein: CASSSGTAIMNTEAFF. Supplemented by reference TRBV5-1 and TRBJ1-1, the full variable domain reads KAGVTQTPRYLIKTRGQQVTLSCSPISGHRSVSWYQQTPGQGLQFLFEYFSETQRNKGNFPGRFSGRQFSNSRSEMNVSTLELGDSALYLCASSSGTAIMNTEAFFGQGTRLTVV.

The V and J genes are TRBV5-8 and TRBJ2-3; possible D gene TRBD1, 5 bases. V gave up 5 bases and J gave up 1 base, with 14 bases separating them. The CDR3 contains 15 residues. CDR1 and CDR2 from the germline V gene are SGHTS and YDEGEE. The CDR3 DNA reads as TGTGCCAGCAGTGCACAGGTTTCGGGCACAGATACGCAGTATTTT. Protein sequence: CASSAQVSGTDTQYF.

By sample share, this clonotype is medium-sized. V gene TRBV18 combines with J gene TRBJ1-1; weak D call: TRBD1 (6 bases). Deletions cut 5 bases from V and 0 bases from J, with 19 bases between. Germline CDR1 is KGHSH and CDR2 is LQKENI. This CDR3 spans 17 amino acids. CDR3 DNA sequence: TGTGCCAGCTCATCCCCTAAAAAATGGGGGCTGAACACTGAAGCTTTCTTT. The encoded protein is CASSSPKKWGLNTEAFF.

The CDR3 sequence is CASSPNRQETQYF. The CDR3 DNA sequence: TGTGCCAGCTCACCGAACCGTCAAGAGACCCAGTACTTC. The chain recombines TRBV18 with TRBJ2-5; D remains ambiguous. V gave up 3 bases and J gave up 2 bases, with 7 bases separating them. The CDR3 is 13 amino acids. Germline CDR1 KGHSH, CDR2 LQKENI.